A selection of T cell receptor beta chains follows, all from one sample in a study of monozygotic twins with cystic fibrosis. Repertoires were generated with immunoSEQ multiplex PCR, while TCRdb's copy carries only in-frame clones and drops some. Among tens of thousands of clones listed, approximately 96% were seen once. The sample comprised blood. All receptors derive from a girl aged 2 to 9 with cystic fibrosis. CDR3s include the opening cysteine and the closing phenylalanine or tryptophan. The D gene is left open where the match is weak. The size entry is marked missing in some rows and otherwise reads once, few, many or a size class.

v_gene	abundance	d_gene	j_gene	CDR3nt	CDR3aa
TRBV14	-	-	TRBJ2-7	TGTGCCAGCAGCCAAAGGGACCTCTCCTACGAGCAGTACTTC	CASSQRDLSYEQYF
TRBV11-2	-	-	TRBJ1-2	TGTGCCAGCAGCCCACAGGCCAGGGAAACGAGCTATGGCTACACCTTC	CASSPQARETSYGYTF
TRBV6-5	-	TRBD1	TRBJ2-3	TGTGCCAGCAGTTACTTACCGGGACAGGGGACAGATACGCAGTATTTT	CASSYLPGQGTDTQYF
TRBV29-1	-	-	TRBJ2-3	TGCAGCGTTGTAGGAGGGAGCAGGGATACGCAGTATTTT	CSVVGGSRDTQYF
TRBV30	-	-	TRBJ1-6	TGTGCCTGGAGAGAACGGGGGTATAATTCACCCCTCCACTTT	CAWRERGYNSPLHF
TRBV6-1	-	TRBD1	TRBJ1-2	TGTGCCAGCAGTCCCCGGACAGGGAACTATGGCTACACCTTC	CASSPRTGNYGYTF
TRBV5-6	-	-	TRBJ2-7	TGTGCCAGCAGCTTGGTTTCCGGGCAGGGCTACGAGCAGTACTTC	CASSLVSGQGYEQYF
TRBV29-1	-	TRBD2	TRBJ2-3	TGCAGCGTGGACCCCGGACTAGCGGGAGGGCTTACGCAGTATTTT	CSVDPGLAGGLTQYF
TRBV6-6	once	-	TRBJ1-6	TGTGCCAGCAGTTATTGGGGCCCAAGGGATTCACCCCTCCACTTT	CASSYWGPRDSPLHF
TRBV6-5	-	-	TRBJ2-1	TGTGCCAGCAGTTCCGAAACCGGGACACTTTACAATGAGCAGTTCTTC	CASSSETGTLYNEQFF
TRBV6-1	-	-	TRBJ2-7	TGTGCCAGCAGTGAGGCTATGGGCGAGCAGTACTTC	CASSEAMGEQYF
TRBV10-1	once	-	TRBJ2-3	TGCGCCAGCGCTACCGGGACGACTGGCACAGATACGCAGTATTTT	CASATGTTGTDTQYF
TRBV10-3	-	TRBD1	TRBJ1-2	TGTGCCATAACCCCCGGACAGGGGACCATCTACACCTTC	CAITPGQGTIYTF
TRBV29-1	-	TRBD2	TRBJ2-1	TGCAGCGGCCTAAGCGGAAGCGGGACGGTTGTTGGTGAGCAGTTCTTC	CSGLSGSGTVVGEQFF
TRBV5-4	-	-	TRBJ1-5	TGTGCCAGCAGCCAAGAACAGGATAGCAATCAGCCCCAGCATTTT	CASSQEQDSNQPQHF
TRBV5-4	-	-	TRBJ1-2	TGTGCCAGCAGCGGCGGGACAATCGTTGGCTACACCTTC	CASSGGTIVGYTF
TRBV6-1	-	-	TRBJ2-3	TGTGCCAGCAGTGAAGCGGCAGCTAGCACAGATACGCAGTATTTT	CASSEAAASTDTQYF
TRBV6-1	once	TRBD2	TRBJ2-7	TGTGCCAGCAGTGAAGGGACTAGCGGGACCTACGAGCAGTACTTC	CASSEGTSGTYEQYF
TRBV5-6	-	-	TRBJ1-3	TGTGCCAGCAGCTTGTCGTCCGTCGACTCTGGAAACACCATATATTTT	CASSLSSVDSGNTIYF
TRBV6-6	-	TRBD2	TRBJ2-1	TGTGCCAGCACCAAACTAGCGGGAGTTTACAATGAGCAGTTCTTC	CASTKLAGVYNEQFF
TRBV7-2	-	-	TRBJ2-1	TGTGCCAGCAGCTTATCGCCTGAGCAGTTCTTC	CASSLSPEQFF